This T cell receptor (beta chain) was retrieved from a study of T cells after yellow fever vaccination. Germline CDR1 is ENHRY and CDR2 is SYGVKD. The junction had 7 bases not matched to a gene; V was cut back by 4 bases and J by 5 bases. The length of the CDR3 is 16 residues. TCRdb independently ran MiXCR on the 5' RACE reads; one entry per CDR3 protein. The sample carries hundreds of thousands of distinct CDR3 sequences, over 15% recorded once. General study findings and limits: Post-booster repertoires contained most primary-vaccination clones again (about 96% CD4, roughly 90% CD8). The CD4 and CD8 compartments had a small share of their clonotypes in common.

Concerning this clonotype: The antigen is unknown.

This TCR was sampled from a man aged 25 to 40 who received the YFV17D yellow fever vaccine. The sequences come from PBMCs, collected 15 days after the yellow fever booster vaccination. This chain links TRBV10-3 with TRBJ2-2, with TRBD2 matching over 10 bases. The CDR3 region is CAISARAGGETGELFF. The CDR3 DNA sequence: TGTGCCATCAGTGCTCGAGCGGGAGGGGAAACCGGGGAGCTGTTTTTT.